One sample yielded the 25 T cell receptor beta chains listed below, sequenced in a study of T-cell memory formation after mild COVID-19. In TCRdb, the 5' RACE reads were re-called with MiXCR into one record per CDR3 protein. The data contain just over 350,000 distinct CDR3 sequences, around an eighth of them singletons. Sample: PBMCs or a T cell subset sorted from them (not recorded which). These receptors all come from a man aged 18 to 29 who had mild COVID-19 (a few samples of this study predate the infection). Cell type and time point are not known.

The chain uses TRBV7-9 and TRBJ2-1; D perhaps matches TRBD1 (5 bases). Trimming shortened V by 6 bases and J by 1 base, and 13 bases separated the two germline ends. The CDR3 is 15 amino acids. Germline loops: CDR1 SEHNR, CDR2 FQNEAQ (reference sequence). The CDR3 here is CASRLGQGSYNEQFF. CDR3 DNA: TGTGCCAGCAGGCTAGGTCAGGGTTCCTACAATGAGCAGTTCTTC.

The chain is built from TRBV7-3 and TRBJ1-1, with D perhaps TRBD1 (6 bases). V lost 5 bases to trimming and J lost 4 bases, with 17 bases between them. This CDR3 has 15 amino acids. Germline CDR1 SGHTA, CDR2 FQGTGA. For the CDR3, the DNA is TGTGCCAGCAGCCTCGGGACTCCAGGGGCCACTGAAGCTTTCTTT. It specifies CASSLGTPGATEAFF.

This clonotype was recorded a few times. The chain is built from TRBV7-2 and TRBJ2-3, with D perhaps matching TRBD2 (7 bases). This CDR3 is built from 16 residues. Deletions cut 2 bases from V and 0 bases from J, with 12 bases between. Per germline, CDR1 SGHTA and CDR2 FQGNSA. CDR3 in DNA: TGTGCCAGCAGCTTACGCCGGGGGGCTAGCACAGATACGCAGTATTTT. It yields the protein CASSLRRGASTDTQYF.

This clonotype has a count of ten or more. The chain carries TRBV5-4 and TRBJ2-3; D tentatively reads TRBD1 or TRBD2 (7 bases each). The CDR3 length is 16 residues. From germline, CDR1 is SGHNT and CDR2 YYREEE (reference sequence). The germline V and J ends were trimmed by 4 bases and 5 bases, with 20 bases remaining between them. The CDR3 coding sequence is TGTGCCAGCAGCCAAGGTGGGAGGGGGCACGGAGATACGCAGTATTTT. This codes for CASSQGGRGHGDTQYF.

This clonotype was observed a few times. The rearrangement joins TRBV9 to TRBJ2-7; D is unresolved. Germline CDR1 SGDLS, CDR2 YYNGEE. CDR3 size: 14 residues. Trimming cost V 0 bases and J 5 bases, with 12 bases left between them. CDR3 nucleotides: TGTGCCAGCAGCGTAGCCACTCAAGAAAACGAGCAGTACTTC. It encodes CASSVATQENEQYF.

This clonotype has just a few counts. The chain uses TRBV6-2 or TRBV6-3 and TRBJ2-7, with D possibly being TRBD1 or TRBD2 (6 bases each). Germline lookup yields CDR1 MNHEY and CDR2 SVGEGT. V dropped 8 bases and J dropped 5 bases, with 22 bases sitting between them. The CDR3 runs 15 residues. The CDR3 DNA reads TGTGCCAGCGTACAAACAGGGACTGGGGTCCACGAGCAGTACTTC. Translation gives CASVQTGTGVHEQYF.

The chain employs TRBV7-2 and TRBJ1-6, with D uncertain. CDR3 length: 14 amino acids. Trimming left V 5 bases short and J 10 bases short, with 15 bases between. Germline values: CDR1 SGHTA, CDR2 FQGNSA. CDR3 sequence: CASSLMPTTSPLHF. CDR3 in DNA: TGTGCCAGCAGCCTCATGCCGACAACATCACCCCTCCACTTT.

CDR3 region: CASSYSSSGRDNEQFF. CDR3 DNA: TGTGCCAGCAGTTACTCATCTAGCGGGCGGGACAATGAGCAGTTCTTC. The rearrangement uses TRBV6-5 and TRBJ2-1, with 8 bases fitting TRBD2. With 0 bases clipped from V and 5 bases from J, the junction kept 6 bases outside the gene matches. The CDR3 runs 16 residues. Germline V CDR1 and CDR2: MNHEY, SVGAGI.

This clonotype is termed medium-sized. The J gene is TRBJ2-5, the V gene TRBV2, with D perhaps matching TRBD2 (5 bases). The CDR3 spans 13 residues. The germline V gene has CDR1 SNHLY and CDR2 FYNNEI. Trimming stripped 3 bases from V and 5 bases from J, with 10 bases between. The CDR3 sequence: CASSESPGETQYF. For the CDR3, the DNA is TGTGCCAGCAGTGAGAGTCCGGGGGAGACCCAGTACTTC.

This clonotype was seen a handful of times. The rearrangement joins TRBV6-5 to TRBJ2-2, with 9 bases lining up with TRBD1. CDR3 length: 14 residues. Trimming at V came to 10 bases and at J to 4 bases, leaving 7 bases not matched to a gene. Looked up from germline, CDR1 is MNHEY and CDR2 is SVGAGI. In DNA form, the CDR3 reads TGTGCCACCCTGGGACAGGGATTCACCGGGGAGCTGTTTTTT. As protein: CATLGQGFTGELFF.

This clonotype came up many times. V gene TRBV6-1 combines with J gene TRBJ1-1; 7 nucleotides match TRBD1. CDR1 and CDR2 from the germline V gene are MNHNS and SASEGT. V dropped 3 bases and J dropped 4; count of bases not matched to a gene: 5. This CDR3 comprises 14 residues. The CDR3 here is CASSENRGSTEAFF. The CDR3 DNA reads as TGTGCCAGCAGTGAGAACAGGGGAAGCACTGAAGCTTTCTTT.

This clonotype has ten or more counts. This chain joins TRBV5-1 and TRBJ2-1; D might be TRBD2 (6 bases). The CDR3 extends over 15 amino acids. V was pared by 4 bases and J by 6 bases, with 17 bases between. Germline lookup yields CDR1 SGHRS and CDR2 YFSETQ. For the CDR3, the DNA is TGCGCCAGCAGCCCCATGGGGGACTTTACCAATGAGCAGTTCTTC. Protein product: CASSPMGDFTNEQFF.

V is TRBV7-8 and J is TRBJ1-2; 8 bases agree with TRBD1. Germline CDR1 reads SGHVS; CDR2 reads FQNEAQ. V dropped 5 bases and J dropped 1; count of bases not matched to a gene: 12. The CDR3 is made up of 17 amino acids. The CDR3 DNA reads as TGTGCCAGCAGCGCCTGGGACAGGAGCTCGAGTAACTATGGCTACACCTTC. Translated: CASSAWDRSSSNYGYTF.

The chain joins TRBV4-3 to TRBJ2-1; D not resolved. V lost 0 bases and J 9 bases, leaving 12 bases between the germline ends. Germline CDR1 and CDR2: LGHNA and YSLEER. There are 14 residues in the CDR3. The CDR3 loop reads CASSQDRPNGEQFF. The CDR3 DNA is TGCGCCAGCAGCCAAGATCGGCCCAACGGTGAGCAGTTCTTC.

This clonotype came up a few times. CDR3 coding DNA: TGCAGTGCCGGGGACGGACAAGAGACCCAGTACTTC. Translation gives CSAGDGQETQYF. This sequence joins TRBV20-1 and TRBJ2-5; D might be TRBD1 or TRBD2, each matching 5 bases. Per germline, CDR1 DFQATT and CDR2 SNEGSKA (reference sequence). V dropped 6 bases and J dropped 2 bases, with 10 bases sitting between them. The CDR3 is 12 residues long.

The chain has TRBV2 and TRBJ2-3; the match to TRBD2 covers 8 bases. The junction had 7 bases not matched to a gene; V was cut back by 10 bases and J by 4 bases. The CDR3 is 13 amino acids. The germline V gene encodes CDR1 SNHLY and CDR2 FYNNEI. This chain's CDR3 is CANQRGWADTQYF. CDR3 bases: TGTGCCAACCAGCGGGGGTGGGCAGATACGCAGTATTTT.

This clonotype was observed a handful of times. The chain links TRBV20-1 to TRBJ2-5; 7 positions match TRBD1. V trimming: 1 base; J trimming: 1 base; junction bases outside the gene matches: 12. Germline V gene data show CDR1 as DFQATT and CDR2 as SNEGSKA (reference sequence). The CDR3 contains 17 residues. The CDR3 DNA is TGCAGTGCTAGAGTGGGTCTCGGCAGGGGGAGCCAAGAGACCCAGTACTTC. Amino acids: CSARVGLGRGSQETQYF.

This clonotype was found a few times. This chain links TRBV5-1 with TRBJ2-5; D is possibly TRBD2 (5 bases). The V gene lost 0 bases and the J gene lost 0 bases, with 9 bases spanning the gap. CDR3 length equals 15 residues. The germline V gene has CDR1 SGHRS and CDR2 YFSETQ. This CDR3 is CASSLGGMYQETQYF. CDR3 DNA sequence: TGCGCCAGCAGCTTGGGAGGGATGTACCAAGAGACCCAGTACTTC.

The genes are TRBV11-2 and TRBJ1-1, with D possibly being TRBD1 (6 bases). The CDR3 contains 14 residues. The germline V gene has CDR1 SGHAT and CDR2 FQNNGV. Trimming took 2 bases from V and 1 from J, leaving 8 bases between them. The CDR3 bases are TGTGCCAGCAGCTTACTGGGGGCGAACACTGAAGCTTTCTTT. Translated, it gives CASSLLGANTEAFF.

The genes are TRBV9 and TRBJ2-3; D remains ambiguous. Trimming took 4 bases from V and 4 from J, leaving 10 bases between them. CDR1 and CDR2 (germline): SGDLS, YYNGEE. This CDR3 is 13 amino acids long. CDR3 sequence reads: CASSPTPADTQYF. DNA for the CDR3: TGTGCCAGCAGCCCCACGCCGGCAGATACGCAGTATTTT.

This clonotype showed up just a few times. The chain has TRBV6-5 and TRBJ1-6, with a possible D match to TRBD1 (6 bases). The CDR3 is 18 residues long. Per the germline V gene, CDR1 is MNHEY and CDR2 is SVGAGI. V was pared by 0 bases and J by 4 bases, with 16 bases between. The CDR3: CASSYSGGQADYNSPLHF. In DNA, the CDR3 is TGTGCCAGCAGTTACTCGGGGGGGCAGGCCGATTATAATTCACCCCTCCACTTT.

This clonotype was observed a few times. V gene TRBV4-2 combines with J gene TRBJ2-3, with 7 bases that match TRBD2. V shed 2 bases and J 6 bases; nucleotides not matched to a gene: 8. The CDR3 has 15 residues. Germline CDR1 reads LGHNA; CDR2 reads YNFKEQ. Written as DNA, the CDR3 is TGTGCCAGCAGCCAATCTCCAGCGGGGACCGATACGCAGTATTTT. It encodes CASSQSPAGTDTQYF.

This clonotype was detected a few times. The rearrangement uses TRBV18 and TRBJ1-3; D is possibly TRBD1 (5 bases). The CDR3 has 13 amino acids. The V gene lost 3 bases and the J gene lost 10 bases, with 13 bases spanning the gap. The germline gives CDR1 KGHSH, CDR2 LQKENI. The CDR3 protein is CASSPRDVSTIYF. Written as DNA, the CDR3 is TGTGCCAGCTCACCCCGGGACGTATCAACCATATATTTT.

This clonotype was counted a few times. The CDR3 sequence: CASSVRDSANTGELFF. In DNA, the CDR3 is TGTGCCAGCAGCGTTCGGGACAGCGCGAACACCGGGGAGCTGTTTTTT. The gene calls are TRBV9 and TRBJ2-2, with 7 bases identical to TRBD1. The V and J ends lost 2 bases and 0 bases, in that order; junction bases with no gene match: 4. The CDR3 runs 16 residues. Germline assignment: CDR1 SGDLS and CDR2 YYNGEE.

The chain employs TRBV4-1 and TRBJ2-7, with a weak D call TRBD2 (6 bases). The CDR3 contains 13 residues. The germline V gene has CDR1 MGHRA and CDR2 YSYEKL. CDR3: CASSPPGGQRLPV. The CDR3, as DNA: TGCGCCAGCAGCCCCCCAGGAGGGCAGCGACTCCCAGTC.